This is a list of T cell receptor beta chains from one sample in a study of OX40 agonist ivuxolimab in advanced cancers. Method: immunoSEQ multiplex PCR; TCRdb's copy keeps in-frame clones and lacks some. The table records 56,000 or so clones, over 75% of them present only once. Sequencing used CD4+ or CD8+ T cells sorted from blood, obtained in a trial of the OX40 agonist ivuxolimab. Source of these receptors: an adult with an advanced solid tumor such as melanoma, head and neck, liver or kidney cancer. The conserved cysteine and the conserved F or W are not part of the CDR3 here. Fields, in order: CDR3 protein, J gene, V gene.

ASSEPGRGLNTEAF TRBJ1-1 TRBV6-1
ASSLSGHLNQPQH TRBJ1-5 TRBV28
ASSISLGDYEQY TRBJ2-7 TRBV19
ASSQVRIEGTSGRGPDTQY TRBJ2-3 TRBV4-1
AWSLSRTGHEKLF TRBJ1-4 TRBV30
ASSQDWDRGSYEQY TRBJ2-7 TRBV4-2
ASSDDGSTNEKLF TRBJ1-4 TRBV2
ASSPGLSGGLYNEQF TRBJ2-1 TRBV18
ASNLEGRGADTQY TRBJ2-3 TRBV9
ASSNRQGSYEQY TRBJ2-7 TRBV21-1
ASSSTSIPGAEAF TRBJ1-1 TRBV5-1
ATSKGEETQY TRBJ2-5 TRBV15
ASSLGRGQPQH TRBJ1-5 TRBV7-2
AISEMTSGRDEQY TRBJ2-7 TRBV10-3
ASSLRDRVSDTQY TRBJ2-3 TRBV27